This T cell receptor beta chain was identified during a study of OX40 agonist ivuxolimab in advanced cancers. Study at large: The drug used for patients, ivuxolimab, was an agonistic anti-OX40 (CD134) antibody. The mean age was roughly 60 years, ranging from roughly 23 to 90, with over 70% of participants male.

Patients were excluded for autoimmune disease history or systemic immunosuppression. This clone was picked up one time. Generated by immunoSEQ multiplex PCR, the TCRdb table keeps only in-frame clones and is missing some. The table has approximately 79,000 clones, approximately 93% seen once. Germline V gives CDR1 SGHTA, CDR2 FQGTGA. This CDR3 has 14 residues. J lost 6 bases, V lost 8 bases, and 8 bases had no gene match. The sequence derives from an adult with an advanced solid tumor such as melanoma, head and neck, liver or kidney cancer. V gene TRBV7-3 combines with J gene TRBJ2-2, with TRBD2 matching 8 bases. The sequenced sample was CD4+ or CD8+ T cells sorted from blood, obtained in a trial of the OX40 agonist ivuxolimab. The chain's CDR3 is CASSLGTSAGELFF. In DNA, the CDR3 is TGTGCCAGCTCCCTCGGGACTAGTGCCGGGGAGCTGTTTTTT.